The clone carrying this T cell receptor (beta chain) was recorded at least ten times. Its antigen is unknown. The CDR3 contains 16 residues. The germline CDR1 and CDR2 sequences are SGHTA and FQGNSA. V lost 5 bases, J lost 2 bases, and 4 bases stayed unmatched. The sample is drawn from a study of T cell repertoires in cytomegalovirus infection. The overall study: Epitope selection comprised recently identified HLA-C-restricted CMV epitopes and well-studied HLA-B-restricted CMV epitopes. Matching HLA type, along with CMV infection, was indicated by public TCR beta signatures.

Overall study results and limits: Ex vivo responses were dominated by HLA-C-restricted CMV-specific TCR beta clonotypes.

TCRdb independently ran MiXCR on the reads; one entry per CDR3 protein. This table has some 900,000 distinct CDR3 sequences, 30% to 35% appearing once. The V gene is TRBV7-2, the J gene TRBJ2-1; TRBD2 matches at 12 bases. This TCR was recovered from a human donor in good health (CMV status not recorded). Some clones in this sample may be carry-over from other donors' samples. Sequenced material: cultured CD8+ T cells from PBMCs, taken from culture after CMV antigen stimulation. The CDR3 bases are TGTGCCAGCAGCCCTAGCGGGGGGGCCCCCTACAATGAGCAGTTCTTC. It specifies CASSPSGGAPYNEQFF.